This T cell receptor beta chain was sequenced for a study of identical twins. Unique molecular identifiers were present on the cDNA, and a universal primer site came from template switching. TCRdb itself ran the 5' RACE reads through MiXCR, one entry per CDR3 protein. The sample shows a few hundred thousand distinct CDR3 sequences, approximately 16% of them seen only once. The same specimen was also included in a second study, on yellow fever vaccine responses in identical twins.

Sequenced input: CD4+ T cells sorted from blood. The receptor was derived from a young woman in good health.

The CDR3 protein is CSARGPGSGGAGTDTQYF. As DNA, the CDR3 is TGCAGTGCTAGAGGTCCGGGAAGCGGGGGGGCGGGAACAGATACGCAGTATTTT. The chain couples TRBV20-1 to TRBJ2-3, with 10 bases lining up with TRBD2. CDR1 is DFQATT, CDR2 SNEGSKA, per germline (reference sequence). The CDR3 is made up of 18 amino acids. V lost 1 base to trimming and J lost 3 bases; unmatched junction nucleotides: 13.